This entry lists 22 T cell receptor beta chains sequenced from one sample in a study of T cell responses to AZD1222 COVID-19 vaccine. Only in-frame clones appear in the TCRdb table, and some are missing; sequencing was by immunoSEQ multiplex PCR. The top ten clones hold 4% to 5.5% of a sample with around 99,000 clones, about 90% of them seen once. This material consisted of peripheral blood, taken 28 days after the second AZD1222 dose. The receptor set was obtained from an adult who received the AZD1222 COVID-19 vaccine.

V is TRBV2 and J is TRBJ1-5; maybe TRBD1 (5 bases). The germline V and J ends were trimmed by 7 bases and 2 bases, with 18 bases remaining between them. This CDR3 comprises 16 residues. Germline V gene data show CDR1 as SNHLY and CDR2 as FYNNEI. The CDR3 loop is CASTGDGLRGNQPQHF. CDR3 in DNA: TGTGCCAGCACTGGGGACGGCCTGCGGGGCAATCAGCCCCAGCATTTT.

The chain uses TRBV6-5 and TRBJ1-1, with D hard to call. Germline assignment: CDR1 MNHEY and CDR2 SVGAGI. The CDR3 is 15 residues long. V gave up 7 bases and J gave up 7 bases, with 22 bases separating them. CDR3 nucleotide sequence: TGTGCCAGCACCCCCCTCTGGCAGATTCAAGGTGAAGCTTTCTTT. Amino acids: CASTPLWQIQGEAFF.

This clone was observed a single time. The rearrangement joins TRBV12-3 or TRBV12-4 to TRBJ1-4; no firm D call. Trimming took 1 base from V and 15 from J, leaving 15 bases between them. This CDR3 region has 13 residues. The chain's CDR3 is CASSLGGAWGMFF. CDR3 nucleotide sequence: TGTGCCAGCAGTTTAGGTGGCGCCTGGGGAATGTTTTTT.

The chain uses TRBV9 and TRBJ1-6, with TRBD1 matching over 8 bases. Germline V CDR1 and CDR2: SGDLS, YYNGEE. The V segment lost 1 base and the J segment 9 bases; nucleotides outside the gene matches: 9. The CDR3 extends over 16 amino acids. The CDR3 loop reads CASSVTPTGGSSPLHF. The CDR3 coding sequence is TGTGCCAGCAGCGTAACCCCCACAGGGGGGAGTTCACCCCTCCACTTT. Looking up the rest from reference TRBV9 and TRBJ1-6 gives the full variable domain: DSGVTQTPKHLITATGQRVTLRCSPRSGDLSVYWYQQSLDQGLQFLIQYYNGEERAKGNILERFSAQQFPDLHSELNLSSLELGDSALYFCASSVTPTGGSSPLHFGNGTRLTVT.

The rearrangement uses TRBV7-9 and TRBJ2-5, with D perhaps matching TRBD2 (5 bases). Per the germline V gene, CDR1 is SEHNR and CDR2 is FQNEAQ (reference sequence). The V end lost 3 bases, the J end lost 3 bases, and 8 bases lay between the germline ends. This CDR3 contains 13 residues. CDR3 amino acids: CASSFLGEETQYF. The CDR3 DNA reads TGTGCCAGCAGCTTCCTGGGAGAAGAGACCCAGTACTTC.

This clone came up once. The CDR3 region is CASSPRTSGGIADTQYF. As DNA, the CDR3 is TGCGCCAGCAGCCCTCGGACTAGCGGGGGAATAGCAGATACGCAGTATTTT. The chain uses TRBV5-1 and TRBJ2-3; 13 bases agree with TRBD2. V was clipped by 4 bases and J by 4 bases; unmatched bases: 9. This CDR3 has 17 residues. In germline, CDR1 is SGHRS, CDR2 YFSETQ.

V usage is TRBV3-1 (or the pseudogene TRBV3-2) and J usage is TRBJ2-7, with D tentatively TRBD2 (5 bases). CDR1 and CDR2 from the germline V gene are LGHDT and YNNKEL (reference sequence). This CDR3 is 15 amino acids long. The V end was cut by 4 bases, the J end by 0 bases, with 13 bases between. The CDR3 sequence is CASSPPDWSSYEQYF. In DNA, the CDR3 is TGTGCCAGCAGCCCTCCGGACTGGAGCTCCTACGAGCAGTACTTC.

The chain employs TRBV7-2 and TRBJ2-7; TRBD2 aligns across 9 bases. V dropped 4 bases and J dropped 3; count of bases not matched to a gene: 7. The CDR3 runs to 15 residues. Germline CDR1 reads SGHTA; CDR2 reads FQGNSA. The CDR3 DNA is TGTGCCAGCAGCTCGGATAGCGGGGGTATCTACGAGCAGTACTTC. Protein product: CASSSDSGGIYEQYF.

CDR3 sequence (DNA): TGTGCCAGCAGCTTAGGTGTCCAAGAGACCCAGTACTTC. Translation: CASSLGVQETQYF. The chain combines TRBV7-2 with TRBJ2-5; D ambiguous. CDR3 length: 13 amino acids. Germline V gives CDR1 SGHTA, CDR2 FQGNSA. V was clipped by 1 base and J by 1 base, with 4 bases between them.

V is TRBV9 and J is TRBJ1-2; D is unclear. This CDR3 has 14 residues. Germline V CDR1 and CDR2: SGDLS, YYNGEE. Deletions cut 2 bases from V and 2 bases from J, with 10 bases between. CDR3 residues: CASSVYGENYGYTF. The CDR3 DNA reads TGTGCCAGCAGCGTTTACGGAGAAAACTATGGCTACACCTTC.

The rearrangement uses TRBV4-3 and TRBJ1-2; 8 bases fit TRBD1. V gave up 4 bases and J gave up 0 bases; unmatched junction bases: 7. From germline, CDR1 is LGHNA and CDR2 YSLEER. This CDR3 is 16 amino acids long. In DNA, the CDR3 is TGCGCCAGCAGCCTCTACAGGGGGGCGGCTAACTATGGCTACACCTTC. Protein sequence: CASSLYRGAANYGYTF.

The V call is TRBV7-8, the J call TRBJ2-2, with D possibly called TRBD1 or TRBD2 (5 bases each). The germline CDR1 and CDR2 sequences are SGHVS and FQNEAQ. The ends were cut back, 5 bases at V and 5 bases at J, with 27 bases in the middle. The CDR3 loop spans 19 amino acids. The CDR3 DNA follows: TGTGCCAGCAGCCTACCCTCCTATCAGGGAGTGGTGAGGACCGGGGAGCTGTTTTTT. It specifies CASSLPSYQGVVRTGELFF.

V gene TRBV6-2 or TRBV6-3 combines with J gene TRBJ2-1; D gene unclear. Trimming took off 0 bases at V and 5 bases at J, with 11 bases between the two ends. Germline-derived CDR1 and CDR2 are MNHEY and SVGEGT. The CDR3 extends over 15 amino acids. In DNA, the CDR3 is TGTGCCAGCAGTTACTCGATAGTGGCAAACAATGAGCAGTTCTTC. Protein product: CASSYSIVANNEQFF.

The chain links TRBV20-1 to TRBJ2-3, with 7 bases fitting TRBD2. The germline V gene has CDR1 DFQATT and CDR2 SNEGSKA (reference sequence). The CDR3 runs 11 residues. The CDR3 coding sequence is TGCGGGAGGGCCCAGGGCGATACGCAGTATTTT. Its protein is CGRAQGDTQYF.

The V and J genes are TRBV19 and TRBJ2-1, with 10 bases that match TRBD1. The CDR3 runs 15 residues. Germline V CDR1 and CDR2: LNHDA, SQIVND (reference sequence). V shed 3 bases, J shed 9 bases, and the junction held 8 bases outside the gene matches. Here the CDR3 DNA reads TGTGCCAGTAGTATCGGACAGGGGGAGCATTTTGAGCAGTTCTTC. Its protein is CASSIGQGEHFEQFF.

J is TRBJ2-7 and V is TRBV6-2 or TRBV6-3; D remains ambiguous. V was trimmed by 2 bases and J by 4 bases, leaving 6 bases between them. CDR1 is MNHEY, CDR2 SVGEGT, per germline. The CDR3 is 12 amino acids. The CDR3 loop is CASSYPAYEQYF. CDR3 DNA sequence: TGTGCCAGCAGTTACCCAGCTTACGAGCAGTACTTC.

The V and J genes are TRBV9 and TRBJ2-2; D not certain. Germline V gives CDR1 SGDLS, CDR2 YYNGEE. Trimming stripped 4 bases from V and 5 bases from J, with 9 bases between. The CDR3 totals 13 residues. The CDR3 protein is CASSPSWTGELFF. DNA of the CDR3: TGTGCCAGCAGCCCGAGTTGGACCGGGGAGCTGTTTTTT.

This sequence joins TRBV15 and TRBJ1-2, with D perhaps matching TRBD1 (5 bases). The V gene's germline CDR1 is LNHNV and CDR2 YYDKDF (reference sequence). The length of the CDR3 is 16 residues. V was pared by 5 bases and J by 4 bases, with 20 bases between. This CDR3 is CATSAPGAPAIYGYTF. In DNA, the CDR3 is TGTGCCACCAGCGCCCCCGGGGCCCCTGCGATCTATGGCTACACCTTC.

A single count supports this clone. The rearrangement links TRBV4-3 to TRBJ1-1; D gene unclear. From germline, CDR1 is LGHNA and CDR2 YSLEER. V was trimmed by 4 bases and J by 1 base, leaving 10 bases between them. The CDR3 consists of 14 residues. For the CDR3, the DNA is TGCGCCAGCAGCCCCGGGATGCCGAACACTGAAGCTTTCTTT. Amino acids: CASSPGMPNTEAFF.

J is TRBJ1-6 and V is TRBV11-1, with a tentative D call TRBD1 (5 bases). CDR1 is SGHAT, CDR2 FQDESV, per germline (reference sequence). Trimming removed 2 bases from V and 7 bases from J, with 9 bases in between. This CDR3 spans 14 amino acids. The CDR3 reads CASSLPRENSPLHF. The CDR3 nucleotides read TGTGCCAGCAGCTTACCCAGGGAGAATTCACCCCTCCACTTT.

The chain joins TRBV4-3 to TRBJ2-1; D not resolved. The germline V and J ends were trimmed by 0 bases and 1 base, with 10 bases remaining between them. The germline V gene encodes CDR1 LGHNA and CDR2 YSLEER. The CDR3 is 16 amino acids. The CDR3 spells CASSQDPASSYNEQFF. The CDR3 DNA is TGCGCCAGCAGCCAAGATCCGGCAAGTTCCTACAATGAGCAGTTCTTC.

The chain employs TRBV14 and TRBJ1-6; D possibly corresponds to TRBD1 (5 bases). The V end was cut by 2 bases, the J end by 7 bases, with 12 bases between. Germline assignment: CDR1 SGHDN and CDR2 FVKESK. The CDR3 sequence is 15 residues long. DNA of the CDR3: TGTGCCAGCAGCCAACCGGGACGTACCAATTCACCCCTCCACTTT. Translating it yields CASSQPGRTNSPLHF.